This T cell receptor (beta chain) was observed in a study of blood T cell repertoires in COVID-19. There are 15 residues in the CDR3. Germline V gene data show CDR1 as SEHNR and CDR2 as FQNEAQ (reference sequence). V shed 4 bases and J 4 bases; nucleotides not matched to a gene: 8. Per the authors' pipeline: Estimated nucleated cell counts came from reference gene primer amplification. The data were produced by immunoSEQ multiplex PCR, yet TCRdb's version contains in-frame clones alone and is incomplete. V, J and clone size were drawn from that table, and D and trimming were deduced from the DNA. This sample has hundreds of thousands of clones, with around four fifths found just once.

The specimen was peripheral blood. The chain has TRBV7-9 and TRBJ1-2; the match to TRBD1 covers 8 bases. The receptor was derived from a woman between 70 and 85 years old with active or convalescent COVID-19. The CDR3 region has the DNA TGTGCCAGCAGCTCGCCCTTTACAGGGGGCTATGGCTACACCTTC. This gives the protein CASSSPFTGGYGYTF.